This T cell receptor (beta chain) was obtained from a study of CD8 T cells in Susac syndrome. TCR beta sequencing covered blood CD8+ and CD4+ T cells. V lost 4 bases and J lost 10, with 11 bases in between. The CDR3 spans 12 residues. RNA amounts of roughly 0.45 to 1 ug underwent reverse transcription with random hexamers. TCRdb redid the calling of the immunoSEQ multiplex PCR reads with MiXCR, one entry per CDR3 protein. The table records 400,000 or so distinct CDR3 sequences, 85% to 90% of them present only once. The sequenced material came from CD8+ T cells from PBMCs. This clonotype originated in a human donor with multiple sclerosis. The chain joins TRBV12-3 or TRBV12-4 to TRBJ2-1, with a possible D match to TRBD2 (6 bases). The CDR3 spells CASSSWDLEQFF. For the CDR3, the DNA is TGTGCCAGCAGTTCCTGGGACTTAGAGCAGTTCTTC.